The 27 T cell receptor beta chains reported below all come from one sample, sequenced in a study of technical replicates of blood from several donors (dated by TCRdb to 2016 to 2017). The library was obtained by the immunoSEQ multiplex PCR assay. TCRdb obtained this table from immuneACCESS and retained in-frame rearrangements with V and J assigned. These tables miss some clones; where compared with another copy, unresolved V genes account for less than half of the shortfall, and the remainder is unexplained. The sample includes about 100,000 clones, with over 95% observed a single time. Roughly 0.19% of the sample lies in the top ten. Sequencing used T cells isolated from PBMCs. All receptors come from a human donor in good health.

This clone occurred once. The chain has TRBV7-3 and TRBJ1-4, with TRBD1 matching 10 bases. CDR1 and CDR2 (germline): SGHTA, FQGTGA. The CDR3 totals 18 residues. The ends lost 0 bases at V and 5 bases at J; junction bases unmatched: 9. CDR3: CASSLTTRGTGENEKLFF. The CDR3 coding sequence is TGTGCCAGCAGCTTAACCACGCGGGGGACAGGGGAGAATGAAAAACTGTTTTTT.

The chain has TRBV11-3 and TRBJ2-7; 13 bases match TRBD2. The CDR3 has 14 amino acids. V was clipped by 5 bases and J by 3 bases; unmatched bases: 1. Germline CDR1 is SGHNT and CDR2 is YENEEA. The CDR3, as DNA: TGTGCCAGCAGCCGGACTAGCGGGGGCTACGAGCAGTACTTC. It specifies CASSRTSGGYEQYF.

CDR3 coding DNA: TGCGCCAGCAGCTTTGGACTAGCGGAATACAATGAGCAGTTCTTC. It specifies CASSFGLAEYNEQFF. The rearrangement joins TRBV5-1 to TRBJ2-1; 10 bases match TRBD2. Germline V gene data show CDR1 as SGHRS and CDR2 as YFSETQ. The CDR3 spans 15 residues. V was clipped by 2 bases and J by 4 bases; unmatched bases: 3.

CDR3 sequence (DNA): TGTGCCAGCAGTTTCCGTCCGTCTATTGAAGCTTTCTTT. Protein product: CASSFRPSIEAFF. This chain connects TRBV6-5 to TRBJ1-1; D is unclear. V gave up 4 bases and J gave up 7 bases, with 13 bases separating them. From germline, CDR1 is MNHEY and CDR2 SVGAGI. This CDR3 spans 13 amino acids.

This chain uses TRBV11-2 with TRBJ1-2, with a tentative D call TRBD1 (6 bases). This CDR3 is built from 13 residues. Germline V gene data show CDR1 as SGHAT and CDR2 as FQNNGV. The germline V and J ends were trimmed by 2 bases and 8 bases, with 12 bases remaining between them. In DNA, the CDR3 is TGTGCCAGCAGCTTAAGCGGACAGCGGGGCTACACCTTC. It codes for CASSLSGQRGYTF.

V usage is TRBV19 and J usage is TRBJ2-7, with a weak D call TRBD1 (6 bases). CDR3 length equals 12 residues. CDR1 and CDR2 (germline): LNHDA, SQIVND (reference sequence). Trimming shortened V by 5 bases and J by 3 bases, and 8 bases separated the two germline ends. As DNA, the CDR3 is TGTGCCAGTAGTCCGGACAGCTACGAGCAGTACTTC. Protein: CASSPDSYEQYF. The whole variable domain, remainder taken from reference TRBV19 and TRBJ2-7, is DGGITQSPKYLFRKEGQNVTLSCEQNLNHDAMYWYRQDPGQGLRLIYYSQIVNDFQKGDIAEGYSVSREKKESFPLTVTSAQKNPTAFYLCASSPDSYEQYFGPGTRLTVT.

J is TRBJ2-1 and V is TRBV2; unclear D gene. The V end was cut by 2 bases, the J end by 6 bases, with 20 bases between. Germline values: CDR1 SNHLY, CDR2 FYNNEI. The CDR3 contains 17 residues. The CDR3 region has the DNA TGTGCCAGCAGTGAAACAGCAAGGCTAACCGGTGGCAATGAGCAGTTCTTC. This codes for CASSETARLTGGNEQFF.

This CDR3 is CASSSTVPAWEQYF. CDR3 coding DNA: TGTGCCAGCAGTAGTACAGTCCCGGCGTGGGAGCAGTACTTC. This chain uses TRBV6-5 with TRBJ2-7; D gene unclear. The V gene's germline CDR1 is MNHEY and CDR2 SVGAGI. The CDR3 contains 14 residues. V lost 5 bases to trimming and J lost 7 bases, with 18 bases between them.

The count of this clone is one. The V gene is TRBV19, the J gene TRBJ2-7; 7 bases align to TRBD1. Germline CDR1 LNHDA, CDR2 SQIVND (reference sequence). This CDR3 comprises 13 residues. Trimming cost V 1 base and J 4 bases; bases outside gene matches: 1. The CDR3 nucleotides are TGTGCCAGTAGTATAGCGACAGGGTACGAGCAGTACTTC. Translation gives CASSIATGYEQYF.

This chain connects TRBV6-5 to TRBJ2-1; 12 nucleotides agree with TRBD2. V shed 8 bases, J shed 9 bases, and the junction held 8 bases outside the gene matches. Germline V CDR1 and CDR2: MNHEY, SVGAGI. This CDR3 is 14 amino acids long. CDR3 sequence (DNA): TGTGCCAGCGGATCTAGCGGGAGGGCCGCTGAGCAGTTCTTC. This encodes CASGSSGRAAEQFF.

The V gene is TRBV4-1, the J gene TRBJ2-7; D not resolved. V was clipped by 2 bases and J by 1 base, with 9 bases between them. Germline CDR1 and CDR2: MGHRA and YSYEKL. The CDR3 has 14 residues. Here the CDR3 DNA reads TGCGCCAGCAGCCAACGAACCGAGTCCTACGAGCAGTACTTC. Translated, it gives CASSQRTESYEQYF.

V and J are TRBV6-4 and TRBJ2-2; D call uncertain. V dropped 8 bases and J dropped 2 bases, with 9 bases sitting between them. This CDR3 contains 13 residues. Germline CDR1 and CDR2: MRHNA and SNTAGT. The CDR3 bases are TGTGCCAGCCGAGACATCAACACCGGGGAGCTGTTTTTT. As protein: CASRDINTGELFF.

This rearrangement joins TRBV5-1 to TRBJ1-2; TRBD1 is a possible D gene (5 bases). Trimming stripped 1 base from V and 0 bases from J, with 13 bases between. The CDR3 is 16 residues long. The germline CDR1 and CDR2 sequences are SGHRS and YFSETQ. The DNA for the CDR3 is TGCGCCAGCAGCTTGAGTCGGGGGAAAGCTAACTATGGCTACACCTTC. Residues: CASSLSRGKANYGYTF.

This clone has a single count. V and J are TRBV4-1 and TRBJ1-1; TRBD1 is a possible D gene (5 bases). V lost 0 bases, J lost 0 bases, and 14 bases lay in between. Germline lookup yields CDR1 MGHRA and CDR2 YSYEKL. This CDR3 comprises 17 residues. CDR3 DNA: TGCGCCAGCAGCCAAGATTCGGCCCGGGGGGTGAACACTGAAGCTTTCTTT. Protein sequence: CASSQDSARGVNTEAFF.

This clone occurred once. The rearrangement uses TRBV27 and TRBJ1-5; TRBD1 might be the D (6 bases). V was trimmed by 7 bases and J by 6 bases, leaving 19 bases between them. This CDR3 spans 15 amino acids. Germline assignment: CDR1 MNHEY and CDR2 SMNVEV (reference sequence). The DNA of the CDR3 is TGTGCCAGCACTCAACTTGGGGGCGCGGGTCAGCCCCAGCATTTT. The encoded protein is CASTQLGGAGQPQHF.

CDR3 nucleotide sequence: TGTGCCAGCAGCCCCCGCTACAGTACTAGCCAGTACGAGCAGTACTTC. Protein sequence: CASSPRYSTSQYEQYF. V usage is TRBV7-8 and J usage is TRBJ2-7; tentatively, D is TRBD2 (6 bases). V gave up 5 bases and J gave up 4 bases, with 21 bases separating them. CDR1 is SGHVS and CDR2 is FQNEAQ in the germline V gene. This CDR3 has 16 amino acids.

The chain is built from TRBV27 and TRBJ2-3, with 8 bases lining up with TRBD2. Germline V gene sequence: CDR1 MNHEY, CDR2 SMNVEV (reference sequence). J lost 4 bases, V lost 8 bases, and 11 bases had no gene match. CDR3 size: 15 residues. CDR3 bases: TGTGCCAGCGGCGCGGGGGGCGAGGGGCCAGATACGCAGTATTTT. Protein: CASGAGGEGPDTQYF.

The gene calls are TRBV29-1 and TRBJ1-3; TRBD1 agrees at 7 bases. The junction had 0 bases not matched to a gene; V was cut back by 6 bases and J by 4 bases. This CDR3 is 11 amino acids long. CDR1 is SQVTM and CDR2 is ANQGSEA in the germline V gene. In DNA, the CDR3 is TGCAGCGTGGGACAGGGAAACACCATATATTTT. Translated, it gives CSVGQGNTIYF.

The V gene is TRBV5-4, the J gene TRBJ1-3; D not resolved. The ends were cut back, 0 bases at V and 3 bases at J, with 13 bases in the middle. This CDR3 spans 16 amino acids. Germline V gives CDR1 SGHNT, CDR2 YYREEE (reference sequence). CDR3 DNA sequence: TGTGCCAGCAGCTTGGAAGGCCGAGGGAGTGGAAACACCATATATTTT. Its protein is CASSLEGRGSGNTIYF.

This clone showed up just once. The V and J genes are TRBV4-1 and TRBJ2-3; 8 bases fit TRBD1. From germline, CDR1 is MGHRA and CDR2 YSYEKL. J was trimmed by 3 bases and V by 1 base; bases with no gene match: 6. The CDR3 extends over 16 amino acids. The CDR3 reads CASSQAMGQVTDTQYF. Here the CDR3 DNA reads TGCGCCAGCAGCCAAGCGATGGGACAGGTTACAGATACGCAGTATTTT.

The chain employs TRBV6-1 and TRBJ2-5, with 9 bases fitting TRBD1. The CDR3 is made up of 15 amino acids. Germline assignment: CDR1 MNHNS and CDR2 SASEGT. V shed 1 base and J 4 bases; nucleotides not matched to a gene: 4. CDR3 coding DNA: TGTGCCAGCAGTGAAGGGCGACAGGGGGTAGAGACCCAGTACTTC. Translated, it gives CASSEGRQGVETQYF.

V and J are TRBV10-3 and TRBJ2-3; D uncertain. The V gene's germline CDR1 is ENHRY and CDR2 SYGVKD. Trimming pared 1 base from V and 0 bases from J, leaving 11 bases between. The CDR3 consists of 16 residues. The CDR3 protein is CAISELDPASTDTQYF. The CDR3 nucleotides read TGTGCCATCAGTGAGTTAGATCCTGCTAGCACAGATACGCAGTATTTT.

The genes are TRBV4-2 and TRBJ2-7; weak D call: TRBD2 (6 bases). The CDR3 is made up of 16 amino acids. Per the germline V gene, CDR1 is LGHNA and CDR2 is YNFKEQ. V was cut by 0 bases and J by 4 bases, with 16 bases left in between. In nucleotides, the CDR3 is TGTGCCAGCAGCCAAGACATTAGTCTAGCGCGGTACGAGCAGTACTTC. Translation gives CASSQDISLARYEQYF.

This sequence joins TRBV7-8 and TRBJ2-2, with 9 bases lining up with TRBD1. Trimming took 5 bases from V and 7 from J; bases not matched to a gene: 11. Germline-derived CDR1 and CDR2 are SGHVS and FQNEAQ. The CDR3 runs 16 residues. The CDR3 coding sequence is TGTGCCAGCAGCCTACAGGGACAGGGTTACGACGGGGAGCTGTTTTTT. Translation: CASSLQGQGYDGELFF.

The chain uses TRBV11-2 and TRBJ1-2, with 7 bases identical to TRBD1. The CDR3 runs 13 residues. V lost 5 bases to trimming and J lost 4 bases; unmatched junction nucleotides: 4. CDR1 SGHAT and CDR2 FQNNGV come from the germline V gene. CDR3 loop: CASSPGQAYGYTF. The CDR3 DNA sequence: TGTGCCAGCAGCCCCGGACAGGCCTATGGCTACACCTTC. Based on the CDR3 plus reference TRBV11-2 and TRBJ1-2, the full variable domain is EAGVAQSPRYKIIEKRQSVAFWCNPISGHATLYWYQQILGQGPKLLIQFQNNGVVDDSQLPKDRFSAERLKGVDSTLKIQPAKLEDSAVYLCASSPGQAYGYTFGSGTRLTVV.

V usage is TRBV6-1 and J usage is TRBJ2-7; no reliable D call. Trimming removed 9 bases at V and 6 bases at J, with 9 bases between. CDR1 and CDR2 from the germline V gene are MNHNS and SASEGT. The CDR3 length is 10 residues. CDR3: CASLGFEQYF. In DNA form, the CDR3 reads TGTGCCAGTCTAGGCTTCGAGCAGTACTTC.

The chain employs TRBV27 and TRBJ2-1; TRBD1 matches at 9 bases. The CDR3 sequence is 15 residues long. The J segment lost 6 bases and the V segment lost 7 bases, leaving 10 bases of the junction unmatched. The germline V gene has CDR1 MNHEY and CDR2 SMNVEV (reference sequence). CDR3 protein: CASTLTGGVPNEQFF. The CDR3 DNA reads TGTGCCAGCACCCTGACAGGGGGAGTCCCCAATGAGCAGTTCTTC.